The rows below give T cell receptor beta chains drawn from one sample of a study of T cell responses to AZD1222 COVID-19 vaccine. Profiled with immunoSEQ multiplex PCR; TCRdb holds only in-frame clones, not every one. The data hold under 200,000 clones, with approximately 94% observed a single time. The specimen comprised peripheral blood, sampled 28 days after the second dose of the MenACWY control vaccine. The receptors derive from an adult who received the MenACWY meningococcal vaccine as a control. The CDR3 runs from the conserved cysteine through the conserved F or W. D genes are given only for firm matches. Size is stated for part of the rows, as once, few or many counts, or as a class when the clone is expanded.

size: NA; D: NA; J: TRBJ1-5; V: TRBV30; DNA: TGTGCCTGGAGTGTACAGGGTGGTCAGCCCCAGCATTTT; CDR3: CAWSVQGGQPQHF
size: NA; D: NA; J: TRBJ2-1; V: TRBV21-1; DNA: TGTGCCAGCAGAGGGGCTACGGTGGCGGGAGGACCTACACGGGAGCAGTTCTTC; CDR3: CASRGATVAGGPTREQFF
size: NA; D: NA; J: TRBJ1-4; V: TRBV5-1; DNA: TGCGCCAGCAGCTCGCTCGGTCAGGGAAGAGATGAAAAACTGTTTTTT; CDR3: CASSSLGQGRDEKLFF
size: NA; D: NA; J: TRBJ2-7; V: TRBV7-2; DNA: TGTGCCAGCAGCTCTCCGACTAGTGTCTACGAGCAGTACTTC; CDR3: CASSSPTSVYEQYF
size: NA; D: TRBD1; J: TRBJ1-4; V: TRBV18; DNA: TGTGCCAGCTCACTACTAGACAGGGATGAAAAACTGTTTTTT; CDR3: CASSLLDRDEKLFF
size: NA; D: TRBD2; J: TRBJ2-3; V: TRBV19; DNA: TGTGCCACTAAGGGGACTAGCGGGAGATTGAGCACAGATACGCAGTATTTT; CDR3: CATKGTSGRLSTDTQYF
size: once; D: TRBD1; J: TRBJ1-1; V: TRBV27; DNA: TGTGCCAGCAGTTTATGGAACGCAGGGGGCAGGGACACTGAAGCTTTCTTT; CDR3: CASSLWNAGGRDTEAFF
size: NA; D: TRBD1; J: TRBJ2-1; V: TRBV19; DNA: TGTGCCAGTAGTTGGGCGACAGGGCTGGGGCATGAGCAGTTCTTC; CDR3: CASSWATGLGHEQFF
size: NA; D: TRBD2; J: TRBJ2-5; V: TRBV12-5; DNA: TGTGCTAGTGGTTTGGTACGGTTCGTAGCGGGAGACCTCCGGGCTGAAGAGACCCAGTACTTC; CDR3: CASGLVRFVAGDLRAEETQYF
size: NA; D: TRBD2; J: TRBJ2-7; V: TRBV13; DNA: TGTGCCAGCAGCAAAAGAGTAGCGGGAGCCCACGAGCAGTACTTC; CDR3: CASSKRVAGAHEQYF